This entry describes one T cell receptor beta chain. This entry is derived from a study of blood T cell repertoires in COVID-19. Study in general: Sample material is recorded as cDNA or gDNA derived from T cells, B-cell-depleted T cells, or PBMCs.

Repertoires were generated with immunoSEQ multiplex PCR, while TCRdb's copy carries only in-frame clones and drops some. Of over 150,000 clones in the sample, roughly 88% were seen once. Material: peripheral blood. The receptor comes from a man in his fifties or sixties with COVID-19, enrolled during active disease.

CDR3 nucleotides: TGTGCCAGCAGTTTCCCGACAGGGCTGGGGAGCAATCAGCCCCAGCATTTT. Its translation is CASSFPTGLGSNQPQHF. The chain joins TRBV28 to TRBJ1-5, with 7 positions matching TRBD1. CDR3 size: 17 residues. Germline CDR1 is MDHEN and CDR2 is SYDVKM. V was pared by 3 bases and J by 1 base, with 9 bases of the junction left unmatched.